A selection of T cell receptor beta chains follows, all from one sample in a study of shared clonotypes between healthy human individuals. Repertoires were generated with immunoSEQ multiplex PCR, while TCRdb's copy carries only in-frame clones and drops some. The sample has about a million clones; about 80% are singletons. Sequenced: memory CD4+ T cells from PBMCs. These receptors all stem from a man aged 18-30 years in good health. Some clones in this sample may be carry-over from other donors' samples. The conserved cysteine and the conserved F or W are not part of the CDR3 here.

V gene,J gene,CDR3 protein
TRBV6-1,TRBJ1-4,ASSEMVGAANEKLF
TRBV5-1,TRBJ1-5,ASSRTGDGPQH
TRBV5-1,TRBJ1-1,ASSSQRQDTEAF
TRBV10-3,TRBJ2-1,AISSGTSGHEQF
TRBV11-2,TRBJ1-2,ASSLMGTPFYGYT
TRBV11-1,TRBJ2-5,ASSKGTSGRFQETQY
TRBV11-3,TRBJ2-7,ASSLGTSGSEQY
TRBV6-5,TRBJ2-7,ASINLKGYEQY
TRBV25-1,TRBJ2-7,ASSEEEEATYEQY
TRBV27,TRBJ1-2,ASKGQGLGGYT